A single T cell receptor beta chain is shown here with its context. Its antigen has not been determined. It has no much larger one-base neighbor in the sample; base qualities were not kept. The junction carries 12 bases between V and J, which are trimmed by 11 bases and 2 bases respectively. For CDR1 and CDR2, the germline V gene lists ENHRY and SYGVKD. The CDR3 goes from the cysteine to the phenylalanine over 12 residues. CDR3 DNA only is kept here, 36 bases in frame from base 1. The immunoSEQ Assay, a bias-controlled multiplex PCR, was used to amplify TCRbeta CDR3 regions from genomic DNA. Under the source paper's analysis protocol: Nucleated cell counts per sample were estimated from amplification of reference gene primers within the assay. To quantify the absolute abundance of each unique TCRbeta CDR3 rearrangement, sequence reads were collapsed and filtered. For each sample, productive Simpson clonality was calculated as the square root of Simpson's diversity index over productive rearrangements. TCRdb stores this immuneACCESS table with in-frame sequences only. Part of the clones is absent; in the studies checked, under half of the shortfall reflects unresolved V genes, and no reason is known for the rest. The DNA gave D and trimming, while V, J and clone size come from that table. The sample table shows some 150,000 clones, and approximately 86% are seen once. The top ten clonotypes cover roughly 2.9% of the sample.

The collaborating institutions used their own protocols to collect whole blood in K2EDTA tubes. For TCRbeta analysis, collaborator samples were shipped as frozen whole blood, as isolated PBMCs, or as DNA extracted from either sample type. The sample comes from a study of blood T cell repertoires in COVID-19 (dated by TCRdb to 2020 to 2022). General notes on the study: The collaborator samples originated in the United States, Italy and Spain and spanned the acute and convalescent phases of COVID-19. Subjects who had been exposed to COVID-19, were actively infected with it, or had recovered from it provided the deeply sampled blood TCRbeta repertoires that made up the dataset. Samples came from the ongoing ImmuneRACE study (first 160 participants) plus 1,254 subjects from 6 global collaborators. Where available, HLA class I and class II types were obtained from metadata supplied by the sample provider rather than from assay-based typing. The repertoires were released in a freely available public database meant as a resource for research on the immune response to SARS-CoV-2. The sample metadata nearly always contained a de-identified subject ID, COVID-19 status, age in years and sex. The prospective study material was composed of cDNA or gDNA derived from T cells, B-cell-depleted T cells, or PBMCs.

The paper's findings and limits, for the study overall: Clinical and demographic metadata were provided uncurated, with the amount varying by source and participant.

The sample taken for sequencing was peripheral blood. The clonotype comes from a woman aged 40 to 50 with active or convalescent COVID-19. The chain links TRBV10-3 with TRBJ2-5; the best D guess is TRBD1, with 6 bases matching. The DNA sequence reads TGTGCCGCCAGGGGCGTTCAAGAGACCCAGTACTTC. Translated, this is CAARGVQETQYF.